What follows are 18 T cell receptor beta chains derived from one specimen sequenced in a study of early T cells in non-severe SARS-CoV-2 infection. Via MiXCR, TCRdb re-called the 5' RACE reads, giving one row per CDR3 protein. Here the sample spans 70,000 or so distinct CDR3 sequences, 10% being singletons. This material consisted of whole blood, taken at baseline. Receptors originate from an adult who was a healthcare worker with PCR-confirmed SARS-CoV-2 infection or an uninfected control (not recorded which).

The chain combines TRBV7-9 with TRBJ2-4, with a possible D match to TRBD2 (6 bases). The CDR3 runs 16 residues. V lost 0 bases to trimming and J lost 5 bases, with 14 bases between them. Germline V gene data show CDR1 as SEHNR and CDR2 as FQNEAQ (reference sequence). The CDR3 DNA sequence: TGTGCCAGCAGCTTAGCTGACGGGGGACCCGAAAACATTCAGTACTTC. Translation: CASSLADGGPENIQYF. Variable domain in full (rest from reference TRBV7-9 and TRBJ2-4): DTGVSQNPRHKITKRGQNVTFRCDPISEHNRLYWYRQTLGQGPEFLTYFQNEAQLEKSRLLSDRFSAERPKGSFSTLEIQRTEQGDSAMYLCASSLADGGPENIQYFGAGTRLSVL.

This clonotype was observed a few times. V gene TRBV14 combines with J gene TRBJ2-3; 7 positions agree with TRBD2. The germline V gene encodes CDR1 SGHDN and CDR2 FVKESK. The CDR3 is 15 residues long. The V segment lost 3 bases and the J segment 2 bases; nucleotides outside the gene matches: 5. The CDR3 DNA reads TGTGCCAGCAGCCAGGGCGGGAGCTCCACAGATACGCAGTATTTT. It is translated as CASSQGGSSTDTQYF.

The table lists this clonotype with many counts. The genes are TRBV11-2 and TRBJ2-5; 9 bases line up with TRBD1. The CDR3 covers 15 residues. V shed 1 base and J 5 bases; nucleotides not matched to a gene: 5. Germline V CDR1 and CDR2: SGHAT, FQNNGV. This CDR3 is CASSLATGGGETQYF. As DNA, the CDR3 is TGTGCCAGCAGCTTAGCGACAGGGGGGGGCGAGACCCAGTACTTC.

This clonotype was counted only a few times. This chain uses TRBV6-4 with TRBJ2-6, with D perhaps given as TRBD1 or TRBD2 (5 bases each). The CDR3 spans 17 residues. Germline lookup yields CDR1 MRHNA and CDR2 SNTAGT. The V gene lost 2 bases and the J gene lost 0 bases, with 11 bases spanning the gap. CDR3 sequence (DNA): TGTGCCAGCAGTGACCGGGATGGGGCCTCTGGGGCCAACGTCCTGACTTTC. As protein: CASSDRDGASGANVLTF.

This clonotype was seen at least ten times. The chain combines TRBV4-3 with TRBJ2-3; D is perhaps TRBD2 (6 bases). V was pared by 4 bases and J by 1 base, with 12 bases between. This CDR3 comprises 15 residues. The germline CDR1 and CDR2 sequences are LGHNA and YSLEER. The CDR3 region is CASSPAGLGTDTQYF. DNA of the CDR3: TGCGCCAGCAGCCCCGCGGGGTTGGGCACAGATACGCAGTATTTT.

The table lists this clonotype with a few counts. CDR3 protein: CASSPPGGLGYF. CDR3 nucleotide sequence: TGTGCCAGCAGCCCCCCTGGAGGGTTGGGGTACTTC. This rearrangement joins TRBV6-6 to TRBJ2-7; a possible D gene is TRBD2 (6 bases). CDR1 and CDR2 from the germline V gene are MNHNY and SVGAGI (reference sequence). The CDR3 has 12 residues. Trimming took 6 bases from V and 12 from J, leaving 18 bases between them.

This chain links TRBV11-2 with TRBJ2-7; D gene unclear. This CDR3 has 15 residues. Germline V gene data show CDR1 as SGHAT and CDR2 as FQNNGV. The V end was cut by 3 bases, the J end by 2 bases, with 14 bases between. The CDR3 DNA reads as TGTGCCAGCAGCTTGGGGAACCTCCCTGCCTACGAGCAGTACTTC. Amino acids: CASSLGNLPAYEQYF.

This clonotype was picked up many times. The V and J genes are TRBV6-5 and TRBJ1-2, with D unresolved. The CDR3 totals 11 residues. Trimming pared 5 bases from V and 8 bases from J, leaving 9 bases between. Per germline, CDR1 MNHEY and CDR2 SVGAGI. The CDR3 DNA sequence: TGTGCCAGCAGTCCGGGAGGAGGCTACACCTTC. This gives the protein CASSPGGGYTF.

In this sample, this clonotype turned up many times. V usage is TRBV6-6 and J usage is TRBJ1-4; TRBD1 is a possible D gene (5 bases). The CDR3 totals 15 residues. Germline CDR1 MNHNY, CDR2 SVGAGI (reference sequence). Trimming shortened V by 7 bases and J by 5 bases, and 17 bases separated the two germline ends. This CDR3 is CASNHGVSGNEKLFF. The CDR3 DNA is TGTGCCAGCAACCACGGCGTATCAGGGAATGAAAAACTGTTTTTT.

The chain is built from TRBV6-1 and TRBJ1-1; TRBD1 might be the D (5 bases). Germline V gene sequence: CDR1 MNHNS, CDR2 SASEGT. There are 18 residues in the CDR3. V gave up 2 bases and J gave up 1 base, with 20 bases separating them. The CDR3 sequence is CASSELRGYQTANTEAFF. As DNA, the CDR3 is TGTGCCAGCAGTGAATTAAGGGGATACCAAACAGCGAACACTGAAGCTTTCTTT.

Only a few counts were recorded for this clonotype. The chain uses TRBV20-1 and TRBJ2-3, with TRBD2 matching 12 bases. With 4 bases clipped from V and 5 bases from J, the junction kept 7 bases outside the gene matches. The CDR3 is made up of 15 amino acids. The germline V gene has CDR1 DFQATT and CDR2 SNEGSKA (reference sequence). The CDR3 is CSANGLAGMGDTQYF. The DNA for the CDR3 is TGCAGTGCTAACGGACTAGCGGGGATGGGAGATACGCAGTATTTT.

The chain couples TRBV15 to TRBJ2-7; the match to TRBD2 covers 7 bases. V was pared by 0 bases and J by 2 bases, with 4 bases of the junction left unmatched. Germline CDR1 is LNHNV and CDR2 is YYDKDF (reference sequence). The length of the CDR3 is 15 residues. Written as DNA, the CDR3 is TGTGCCACCAGCAGAGATCTCGCGGGGGCCTACGAGCAGTACTTC. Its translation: CATSRDLAGAYEQYF.

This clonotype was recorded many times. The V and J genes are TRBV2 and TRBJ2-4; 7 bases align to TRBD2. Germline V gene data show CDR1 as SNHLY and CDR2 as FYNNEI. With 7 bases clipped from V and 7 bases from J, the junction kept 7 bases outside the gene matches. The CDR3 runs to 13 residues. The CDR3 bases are TGTGCCAGCACCCAGGGAGGGAGGAACATTCAGTACTTC. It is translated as CASTQGGRNIQYF.

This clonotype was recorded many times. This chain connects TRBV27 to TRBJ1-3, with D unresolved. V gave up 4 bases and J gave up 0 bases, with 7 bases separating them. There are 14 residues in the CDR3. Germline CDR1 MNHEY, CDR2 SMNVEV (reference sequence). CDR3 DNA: TGTGCCAGCAGTTCGGCGGTCTCTGGAAACACCATATATTTT. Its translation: CASSSAVSGNTIYF.

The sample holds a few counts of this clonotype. DNA of the CDR3: TGTGCCAGCAGCCCCCTACCCGGCGGGGGCAAAACAGATACGCAGTATTTT. It is translated as CASSPLPGGGKTDTQYF. V usage is TRBV7-9 and J usage is TRBJ2-3; TRBD2 might be the D (7 bases). CDR1 is SEHNR and CDR2 is FQNEAQ in the germline V gene (reference sequence). V was cut by 5 bases and J by 3 bases, with 21 bases left in between. This CDR3 is 17 amino acids long.

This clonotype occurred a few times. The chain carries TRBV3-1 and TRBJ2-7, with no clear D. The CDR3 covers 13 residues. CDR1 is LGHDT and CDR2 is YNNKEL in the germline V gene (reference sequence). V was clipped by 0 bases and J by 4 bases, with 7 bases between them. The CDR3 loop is CASSQDLRYEQYF. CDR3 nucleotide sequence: TGTGCCAGCAGCCAAGATTTAAGGTACGAGCAGTACTTC.

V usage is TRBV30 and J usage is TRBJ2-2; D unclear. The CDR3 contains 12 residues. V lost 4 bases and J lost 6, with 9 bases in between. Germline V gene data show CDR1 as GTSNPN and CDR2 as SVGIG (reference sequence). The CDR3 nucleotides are TGTGCCTGGACTCCAAAGGCCGGGGAGCTGTTTTTT. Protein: CAWTPKAGELFF.

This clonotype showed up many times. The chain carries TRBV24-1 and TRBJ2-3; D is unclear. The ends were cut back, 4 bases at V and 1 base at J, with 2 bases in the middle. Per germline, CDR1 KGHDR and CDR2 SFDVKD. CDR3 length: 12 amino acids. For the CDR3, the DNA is TGTGCCACCAGTGAACGCACAGATACGCAGTATTTT. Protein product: CATSERTDTQYF.